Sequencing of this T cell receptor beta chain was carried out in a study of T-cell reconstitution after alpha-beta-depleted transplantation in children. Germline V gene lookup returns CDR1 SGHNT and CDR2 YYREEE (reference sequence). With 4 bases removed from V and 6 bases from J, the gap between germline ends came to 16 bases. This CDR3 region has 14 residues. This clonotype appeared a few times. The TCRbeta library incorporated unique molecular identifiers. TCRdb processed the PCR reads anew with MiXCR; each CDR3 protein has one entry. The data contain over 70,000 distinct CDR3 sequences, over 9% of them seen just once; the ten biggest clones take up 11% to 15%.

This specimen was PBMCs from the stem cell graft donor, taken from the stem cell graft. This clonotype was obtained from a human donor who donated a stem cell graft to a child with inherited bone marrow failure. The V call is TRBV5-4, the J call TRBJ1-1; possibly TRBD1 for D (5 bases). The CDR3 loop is CASSPRGAKAEAFF. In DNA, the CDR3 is TGTGCCAGCAGCCCCCGTGGGGCGAAGGCTGAAGCTTTCTTT.